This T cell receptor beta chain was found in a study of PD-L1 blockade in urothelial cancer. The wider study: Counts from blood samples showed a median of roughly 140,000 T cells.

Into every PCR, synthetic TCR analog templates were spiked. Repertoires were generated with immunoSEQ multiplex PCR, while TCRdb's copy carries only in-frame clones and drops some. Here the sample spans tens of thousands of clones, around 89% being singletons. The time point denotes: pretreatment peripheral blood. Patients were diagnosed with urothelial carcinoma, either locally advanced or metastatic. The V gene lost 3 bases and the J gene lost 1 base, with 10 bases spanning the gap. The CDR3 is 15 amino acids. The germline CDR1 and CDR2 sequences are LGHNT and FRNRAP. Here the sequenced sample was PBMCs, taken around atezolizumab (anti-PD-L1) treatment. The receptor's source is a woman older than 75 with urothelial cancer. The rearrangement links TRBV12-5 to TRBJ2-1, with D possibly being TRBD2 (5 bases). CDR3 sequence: CASGFRSGSYNEQFF. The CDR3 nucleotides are TGTGCTAGTGGTTTTAGGAGCGGATCCTACAATGAGCAGTTCTTC.